This T cell receptor beta chain was sequenced in a study of regulatory T cells in long-lasting Graves disease. HTBI primers from iRepertoire and Arm-PCR of CDR3 regions yielded the TCR beta libraries. TCRdb ran MiXCR on the multiplex PCR reads and lists one entry per CDR3 protein. The sample lists roughly 400,000 distinct CDR3 sequences; approximately 16% were seen once. Noted time point: newly diagnosed GD, antithyroid drugs for less than 3 months. From PBMCs, RNA was extracted and then used to make the TCR library. Trimming stripped 1 base from V and 1 base from J, with 12 bases between. This CDR3 has 15 amino acids. The germline CDR1 and CDR2 sequences are SGHKS and YYEKEE (reference sequence). These data also featured in a second study, about T cells in Graves' hyperthyroidism and ophthalmopathy.

The rearrangement joins TRBV5-5 to TRBJ2-7, with TRBD1 as a possible D gene (6 bases). The starting material was peripheral blood mononuclear cells (PBMCs), obtained at new diagnosis, from a patient treated with antithyroid drugs. The origin of this receptor is a woman in her 40s with Graves disease. The CDR3 reads CASSLTGHQSYEQYF. The DNA for the CDR3 is TGTGCCAGCAGCTTGACGGGACACCAATCCTACGAGCAGTACTTC.